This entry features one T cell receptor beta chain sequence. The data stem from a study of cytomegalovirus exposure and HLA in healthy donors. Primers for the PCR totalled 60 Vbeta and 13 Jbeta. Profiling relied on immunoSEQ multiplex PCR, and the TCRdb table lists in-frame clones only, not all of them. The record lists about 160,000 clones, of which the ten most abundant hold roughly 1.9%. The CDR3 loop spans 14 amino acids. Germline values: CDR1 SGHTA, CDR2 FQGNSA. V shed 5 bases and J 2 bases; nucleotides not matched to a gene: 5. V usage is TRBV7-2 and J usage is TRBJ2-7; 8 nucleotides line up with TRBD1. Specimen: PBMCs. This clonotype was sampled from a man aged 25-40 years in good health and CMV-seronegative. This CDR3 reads CASSQRTGPYEQYF. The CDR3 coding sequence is TGTGCCAGCAGCCAGAGGACAGGGCCCTACGAGCAGTACTTC.